This T cell receptor beta chain derives from a study of Ad26.COV2.S vaccination and SARS-CoV-2 variants. Findings and caveats of the study: Vaccinees reportedly had broad spike-specific CD8+ and CD4+ T cell responses. Spike-specific TCR breadth was greater after Ad26.COV2.S than placebo. Overall T cell responses may have been underestimated by the analyses of TCR breadth and depth.

A word on this clone: Antigen unknown.

Here immunoSEQ multiplex PCR was the method, and the copy in TCRdb shows in-frame clones only, minus some. The data show roughly 180,000 clones, approximately 90% seen once. Trimming took off 3 bases at V and 7 bases at J, with 14 bases between the two ends. This CDR3 contains 14 residues. Per germline, CDR1 SGHRS and CDR2 YFSETQ. The chain recombines TRBV5-1 with TRBJ2-1; D is undetermined. Sample: peripheral blood, taken after recovery from COVID-19. This clonotype was obtained from a human donor who had recovered from COVID-19. CDR3 protein: CASSSITPLNEQFF. For the CDR3, the DNA is TGCGCCAGCAGCTCGATTACACCCCTGAATGAGCAGTTCTTC.